This entry lists 11 T cell receptor beta chains sequenced from one sample in a study of cytomegalovirus exposure and HLA in healthy donors. PCR amplification relied on 60 Vbeta primers (plus 13 Jbeta primers). Repertoires were generated with immunoSEQ multiplex PCR, while TCRdb's copy carries only in-frame clones and drops some. The table lists about 75,000 clones, 84% of them singletons. Sequences were obtained from PBMCs. The source of these receptors is an older man in good health and CMV-seropositive.

This chain links TRBV11-2 with TRBJ2-1; TRBD2 matches at 13 bases. The J segment lost 13 bases and the V segment lost 1 base, leaving 4 bases of the junction unmatched. Germline V lookup: CDR1 SGHAT, CDR2 FQNNGV. The CDR3 totals 14 residues. The CDR3 DNA follows: TGTGCCAGCAGCTTAGGGACTAGCGGGAGAAAACAGTTCTTC. Translated: CASSLGTSGRKQFF.

V gene TRBV5-1 combines with J gene TRBJ2-7; D unresolved. Germline V gives CDR1 SGHRS, CDR2 YFSETQ. V was clipped by 4 bases and J by 5 bases, with 7 bases between them. CDR3 size: 11 residues. The CDR3 is CASSQEDEQYF. In nucleotides, the CDR3 is TGCGCCAGCAGCCAAGAGGACGAGCAGTACTTC.

The genes are TRBV4-1 and TRBJ2-7, with 11 bases matching TRBD1. Germline V gene data show CDR1 as MGHRA and CDR2 as YSYEKL. The CDR3 is 18 amino acids. The V segment lost 5 bases and the J segment 0 bases; nucleotides outside the gene matches: 12. The CDR3 is CASSFQPSGTGGSYEQYF. The CDR3 region has the DNA TGCGCCAGCAGCTTTCAACCTTCCGGGACAGGGGGCTCCTACGAGCAGTACTTC.

The V and J genes are TRBV6-4 and TRBJ2-2; 7 bases are a match to TRBD2. The length of the CDR3 is 15 residues. After removal of 7 bases from V and 3 bases from J, the junction contained 8 bases not matched to a gene. Germline CDR1 and CDR2: MRHNA and SNTAGT. CDR3 coding DNA: TGTGCCAGCAAGTTGAAAGCGGGACACACCGGGGAGCTGTTTTTT. Protein: CASKLKAGHTGELFF.

The chain links TRBV4-3 to TRBJ1-4; D unclear. Trimming took 0 bases from V and 7 from J, leaving 6 bases between them. Germline CDR1 is LGHNA and CDR2 is YSLEER. This CDR3 has 13 residues. CDR3 sequence: CASSQDGREKLFF. The CDR3 bases are TGCGCCAGCAGCCAAGATGGGCGTGAAAAACTGTTTTTT.

DNA for the CDR3: TGTGCCTGGAGTGTTAACGAGGCCGGGGAGCTGTTTTTT. Translation gives CAWSVNEAGELFF. The chain couples TRBV30 to TRBJ2-2; D not resolved. This CDR3 is built from 13 residues. V dropped 0 bases and J dropped 6 bases, with 8 bases sitting between them. Germline lookup yields CDR1 GTSNPN and CDR2 SVGIG (reference sequence).

This chain joins TRBV4-1 and TRBJ2-1; D may be TRBD1 (6 bases). This CDR3 has 13 amino acids. Looked up from germline, CDR1 is MGHRA and CDR2 is YSYEKL. Trimming took 4 bases from V and 10 from J, leaving 14 bases between them. The DNA for the CDR3 is TGCGCCAGCAGCCCTTACAGGGCCGAGGAGCAGTTCTTC. This translates into CASSPYRAEEQFF.

This chain links TRBV5-1 with TRBJ2-7; maybe TRBD2 (6 bases). The CDR3 contains 15 residues. V was clipped by 0 bases and J by 3 bases, with 13 bases between them. Germline values: CDR1 SGHRS, CDR2 YFSETQ. CDR3 sequence: CASSLGSSVDYEQYF. The CDR3 bases are TGCGCCAGCAGCTTGGGTTCTAGCGTTGACTACGAGCAGTACTTC.

This clone was detected once. The V call is TRBV11-2, the J call TRBJ2-1, with 7 bases matching TRBD2. Per the germline V gene, CDR1 is SGHAT and CDR2 is FQNNGV. V gave up 4 bases and J gave up 2 bases; unmatched junction bases: 2. The CDR3 has 14 residues. The DNA for the CDR3 is TGTGCCAGCAGCTCCGGGACTACCTACAATGAGCAGTTCTTC. Amino acid sequence: CASSSGTTYNEQFF.

The chain employs TRBV5-6 and TRBJ1-6, with a tentative D call TRBD1 (5 bases). V lost 0 bases and J lost 8, with 6 bases in between. This CDR3 has 13 residues. Germline-derived CDR1 and CDR2 are SGHDT and YYEEEE. The CDR3 reads CASSLVRDSPLHF. The CDR3 DNA reads TGTGCCAGCAGCTTGGTCAGGGATTCACCCCTCCACTTT.

The chain joins TRBV28 to TRBJ1-1, with D unclear. V shed 7 bases and J shed 0 bases, with 15 bases lying between them. CDR3 size: 15 residues. CDR1 MDHEN and CDR2 SYDVKM come from the germline V gene. In DNA form, the CDR3 reads TGTGCCAGCACCCCTTTGGGAGGCATGAACACTGAAGCTTTCTTT. It specifies CASTPLGGMNTEAFF. The entire variable domain, with the rest obtained from reference TRBV28 and TRBJ1-1, is as follows: DVKVTQSSRYLVKRTGEKVFLECVQDMDHENMFWYRQDPGLGLRLIYFSYDVKMKEKGDIPEGYSVSREKKERFSLILESASTNQTSMYLCASTPLGGMNTEAFFGQGTRLTVV.